The following is a T cell receptor (beta chain) sequence with its context. Its antigen is unknown. Germline assignment: CDR1 SEHNR and CDR2 FQNEAQ (reference sequence). The V and J ends lost 5 bases and 6 bases respectively, with 17 bases between them. This CDR3 spans 14 amino acids. The PCR ran on 60 Vbeta and 13 Jbeta primers. Sequencing was performed with immunoSEQ multiplex PCR; in TCRdb, only in-frame clones are kept and a portion is missing. The sample lists over 150,000 clones, 75% to 90% occurring once. The sample originates from a study of cytomegalovirus exposure and HLA in healthy donors. On the study more broadly: Among about 179 million T cells, an earlier analysis found 90 million to 130 million unique TCR beta sequences.

Points from the study as a whole: It was assumed in the presence/absence analyses that sequencing depth was roughly uniform across donors.

The source is a young woman in good health and CMV-seronegative. What was sequenced was PBMCs. This rearrangement joins TRBV7-9 to TRBJ2-7, with a weak D call TRBD2 (5 bases). The CDR3 region is CASSPMDTAGEQYF. The CDR3 coding sequence is TGTGCCAGCAGCCCCATGGATACGGCGGGCGAGCAGTACTTC.